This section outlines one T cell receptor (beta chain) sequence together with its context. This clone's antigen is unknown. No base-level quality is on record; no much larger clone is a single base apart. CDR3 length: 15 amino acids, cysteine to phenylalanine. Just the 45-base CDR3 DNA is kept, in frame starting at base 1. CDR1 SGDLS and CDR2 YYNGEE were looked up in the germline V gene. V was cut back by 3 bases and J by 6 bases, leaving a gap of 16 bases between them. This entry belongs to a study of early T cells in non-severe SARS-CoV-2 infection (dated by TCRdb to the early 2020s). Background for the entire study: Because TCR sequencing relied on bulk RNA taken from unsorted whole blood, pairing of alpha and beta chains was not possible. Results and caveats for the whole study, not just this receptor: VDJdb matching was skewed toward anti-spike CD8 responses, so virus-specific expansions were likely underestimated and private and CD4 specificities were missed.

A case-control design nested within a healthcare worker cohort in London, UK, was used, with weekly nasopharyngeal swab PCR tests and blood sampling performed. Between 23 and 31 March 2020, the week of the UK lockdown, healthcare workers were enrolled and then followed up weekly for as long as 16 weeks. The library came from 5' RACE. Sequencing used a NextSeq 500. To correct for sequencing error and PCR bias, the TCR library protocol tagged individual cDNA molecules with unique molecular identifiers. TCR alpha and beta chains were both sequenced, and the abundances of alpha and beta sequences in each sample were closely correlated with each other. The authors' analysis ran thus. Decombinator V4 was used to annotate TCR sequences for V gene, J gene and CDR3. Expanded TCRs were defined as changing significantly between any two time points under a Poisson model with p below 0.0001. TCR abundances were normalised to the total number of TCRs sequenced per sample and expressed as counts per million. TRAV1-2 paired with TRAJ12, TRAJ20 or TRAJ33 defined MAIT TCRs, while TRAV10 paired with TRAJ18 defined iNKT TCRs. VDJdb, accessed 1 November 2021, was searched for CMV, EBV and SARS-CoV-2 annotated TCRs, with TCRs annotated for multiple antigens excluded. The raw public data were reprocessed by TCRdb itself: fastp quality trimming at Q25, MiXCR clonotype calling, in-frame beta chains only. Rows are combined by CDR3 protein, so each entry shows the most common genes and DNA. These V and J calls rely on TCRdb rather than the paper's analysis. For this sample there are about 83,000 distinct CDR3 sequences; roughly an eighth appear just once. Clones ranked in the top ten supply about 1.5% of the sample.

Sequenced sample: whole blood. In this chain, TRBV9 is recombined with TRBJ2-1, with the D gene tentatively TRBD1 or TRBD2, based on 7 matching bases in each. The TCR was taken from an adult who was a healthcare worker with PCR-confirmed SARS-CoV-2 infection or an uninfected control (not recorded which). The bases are TGTGCCAGCAGCGCCCGAGACAGGGAGGGCAATGAGCAGTTCTTC. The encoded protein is CASSARDREGNEQFF.